This T cell receptor (beta chain) was retrieved from a study of cytomegalovirus exposure and HLA in healthy donors. Study-wide results and limits: Roughly uniform depth of sequencing across donors was assumed in presence/absence analyses. Researchers catalogued about 150 TCR beta chains as cytomegalovirus-associated. A few V segments could not be told apart, such as TRBV6-2 and TRBV6-3, and were left out.

Looked up from germline, CDR1 is SNHLY and CDR2 is FYNNEI. The V gene end was trimmed by 4 bases and the J gene end by 0 bases; junction bases not matched to a gene: 5. The CDR3 totals 16 residues. In its sample, this clone was seen once. Its antigen is unknown. 60 Vbeta and 13 Jbeta primers were used in PCR. Data came from immunoSEQ multiplex PCR; TCRdb stores just in-frame clones and leaves some out. The data hold some 130,000 clones, with about 74% observed a single time. This receptor was taken from a male donor in good health and CMV-seronegative. This chain joins TRBV2 and TRBJ2-7; 11 bases are a match to TRBD2. Material: PBMCs. CDR3 loop: CASSAVAGGGSYEQYF. For the CDR3, the DNA is TGTGCCAGCAGTGCGGTAGCGGGAGGGGGCTCCTACGAGCAGTACTTC.